The rows below give T cell receptor beta chains drawn from one sample of a study of T cell responses to AZD1222 COVID-19 vaccine. TCRdb's copy holds only in-frame clones and misses some; the assay was immunoSEQ multiplex PCR. The sample holds around 150,000 clones, 92% seen once. This specimen consisted of peripheral blood, obtained on day 0 of MenACWY control vaccination. The receptor set was obtained from an adult in good health. CDR3s include the opening cysteine and the closing phenylalanine or tryptophan. A D gene is named only where the DNA matches it firmly. Clone sizes are given selectively: once, few, many, or a class where the clone is expanded.

abundance: -; j_gene: TRBJ2-2; d_gene: -; v_gene: TRBV5-6; CDR3aa: CASSLVGTGELFF; CDR3nt: TGTGCCAGCAGCTTAGTAGGCACCGGGGAGCTGTTTTTT
abundance: -; j_gene: TRBJ2-7; d_gene: -; v_gene: TRBV19; CDR3aa: CASSIGVGGGHEQYF; CDR3nt: TGTGCCAGTAGTATAGGTGTAGGGGGAGGCCACGAGCAGTACTTC
abundance: -; j_gene: TRBJ1-3; d_gene: -; v_gene: TRBV19; CDR3aa: CASSFVGQTGNTIYF; CDR3nt: TGTGCCAGTAGTTTCGTTGGACAGACAGGAAACACCATATATTTT
abundance: -; j_gene: TRBJ2-7; d_gene: TRBD2; v_gene: TRBV6-6; CDR3aa: CASTKGSGSGYEQYF; CDR3nt: TGTGCCAGCACCAAGGGTAGCGGGAGTGGGTACGAGCAGTACTTC
abundance: few; j_gene: TRBJ1-2; d_gene: -; v_gene: TRBV2; CDR3aa: CASTEEGTANYGYTF; CDR3nt: TGTGCCAGCACCGAGGAGGGGACCGCTAACTATGGCTACACCTTC
abundance: -; j_gene: TRBJ2-1; d_gene: -; v_gene: TRBV27; CDR3aa: CASGKTVLSYNEQFF; CDR3nt: TGTGCCAGCGGGAAGACAGTCCTCTCCTACAATGAGCAGTTCTTC
abundance: few; j_gene: TRBJ1-2; d_gene: TRBD1; v_gene: TRBV10-3; CDR3aa: CAISEGTGNSPNGYTF; CDR3nt: TGTGCCATCAGTGAGGGGACAGGGAATTCCCCCAATGGCTACACCTTC
abundance: few; j_gene: TRBJ2-7; d_gene: -; v_gene: TRBV14; CDR3aa: CASSQRLRPLYEQYF; CDR3nt: TGTGCCAGCAGCCAAAGGCTCCGACCCCTCTACGAGCAGTACTTC
abundance: -; j_gene: TRBJ2-2; d_gene: -; v_gene: TRBV30; CDR3aa: CAWSVLNGELFF; CDR3nt: TGTGCCTGGAGTGTACTTAACGGGGAGCTGTTTTTT
abundance: -; j_gene: TRBJ1-2; d_gene: -; v_gene: TRBV4-1; CDR3aa: CASSPSGTENYGYTF; CDR3nt: TGCGCCAGCAGCCCGTCCGGGACGGAGAACTATGGCTACACCTTC
abundance: -; j_gene: TRBJ2-7; d_gene: -; v_gene: TRBV27; CDR3aa: CASGTRAMYEQYF; CDR3nt: TGTGCCAGCGGAACACGGGCCATGTACGAGCAGTACTTC
abundance: -; j_gene: TRBJ1-2; d_gene: -; v_gene: TRBV3-1/TRBV3-2; CDR3aa: CASSQLTIGETGYTF; CDR3nt: TGTGCCAGCAGCCAACTGACGATTGGGGAGACTGGCTACACCTTC
abundance: once; j_gene: TRBJ2-5; d_gene: TRBD2; v_gene: TRBV28; CDR3aa: CASSPVGLLGTQYF; CDR3nt: TGTGCCAGCAGTCCCGTGGGACTACTCGGGACCCAGTACTTC
abundance: -; j_gene: TRBJ2-5; d_gene: -; v_gene: TRBV24-1; CDR3aa: CATSDFPSGGLSETQYF; CDR3nt: TGTGCCACCAGTGATTTTCCTTCTGGCGGACTTTCAGAGACCCAGTACTTC
abundance: -; j_gene: TRBJ1-2; d_gene: TRBD1; v_gene: TRBV4-1; CDR3aa: CASSQDIRGRGGYTF; CDR3nt: TGCGCCAGCAGCCAAGATATCAGGGGGCGCGGGGGCTACACCTTC
abundance: -; j_gene: TRBJ2-1; d_gene: TRBD2; v_gene: TRBV2; CDR3aa: CASRPGTSGYNEQFF; CDR3nt: TGTGCCAGCAGGCCCGGGACTAGCGGTTACAATGAGCAGTTCTTC
abundance: -; j_gene: TRBJ2-7; d_gene: -; v_gene: TRBV4-1; CDR3aa: CASSQEQAGPYEQYF; CDR3nt: TGCGCCAGCAGCCAAGAGCAAGCAGGACCCTACGAGCAGTACTTC
abundance: -; j_gene: TRBJ1-5; d_gene: -; v_gene: TRBV7-2; CDR3aa: CASSLGVGQGASNQPQHF; CDR3nt: TGTGCCAGCAGCTTAGGGGTCGGGCAGGGAGCTTCCAATCAGCCCCAGCATTTT
abundance: -; j_gene: TRBJ1-1; d_gene: -; v_gene: TRBV5-5; CDR3aa: CASSFQGEGGRQAFF; CDR3nt: TGTGCCAGCAGCTTTCAGGGCGAGGGGGGAAGGCAAGCTTTCTTT
abundance: -; j_gene: TRBJ1-6; d_gene: TRBD1; v_gene: TRBV3-1/TRBV3-2; CDR3aa: CASSQEDRAGNSPLHF; CDR3nt: TGTGCCAGCAGCCAAGAGGACAGGGCTGGGAATTCACCCCTCCACTTT
abundance: -; j_gene: TRBJ2-3; d_gene: TRBD2; v_gene: TRBV7-7; CDR3aa: CASSLDGLAGDTQYF; CDR3nt: TGTGCTAGCAGCTTAGATGGACTAGCGGGAGATACGCAGTATTTT
abundance: -; j_gene: TRBJ1-4; d_gene: TRBD1; v_gene: TRBV9; CDR3aa: CASSPRDRAGEKLFF; CDR3nt: TGTGCCAGCAGCCCCCGGGACAGGGCTGGGGAAAAACTGTTTTTT
abundance: -; j_gene: TRBJ1-4; d_gene: -; v_gene: TRBV6-5; CDR3aa: CASRISDEKLFF; CDR3nt: TGTGCCAGCAGGATATCGGATGAAAAACTGTTTTTT
abundance: few; j_gene: TRBJ2-4; d_gene: -; v_gene: TRBV5-1; CDR3aa: CASSLAGGLINIQYF; CDR3nt: TGCGCCAGCAGCTTGGCGGGGGGCCTCATAAACATTCAGTACTTC
abundance: -; j_gene: TRBJ2-7; d_gene: TRBD2; v_gene: TRBV28; CDR3aa: CASSLSGTSGTGEQYF; CDR3nt: TGTGCCAGCAGTCTCTCCGGGACTAGCGGGACGGGGGAGCAGTACTTC